There are many counts of the clone carrying this T cell receptor (beta chain). The CDR3 is 13 amino acids. The germline gives CDR1 SGHTA, CDR2 FQGNSA. V gave up 0 bases and J gave up 7 bases, with 4 bases separating them. TCRbeta library construction was performed incorporating unique molecular identifiers. TCRdb analysed the PCR reads with MiXCR anew, one entry per CDR3 protein. The sample lists around 500,000 distinct CDR3 sequences, 20% to 25% occurring once. This sample was taken from a study of T-cell reconstitution after alpha-beta-depleted transplantation in children. The input for sequencing was PBMCs, mostly from graft donor cells, taken 360 days after TCRalphabeta/CD19-depleted stem cell transplant. This chain connects TRBV7-2 to TRBJ1-6, with D uncertain. The sequence came from a boy under three years old who had a stem cell transplant for acute myeloid leukemia, so the T cells may come from the graft donor. The CDR3 loop is CASSLAQNSPLHF. The CDR3 DNA follows: TGTGCCAGCAGCTTAGCCCAGAATTCACCCCTCCACTTT.